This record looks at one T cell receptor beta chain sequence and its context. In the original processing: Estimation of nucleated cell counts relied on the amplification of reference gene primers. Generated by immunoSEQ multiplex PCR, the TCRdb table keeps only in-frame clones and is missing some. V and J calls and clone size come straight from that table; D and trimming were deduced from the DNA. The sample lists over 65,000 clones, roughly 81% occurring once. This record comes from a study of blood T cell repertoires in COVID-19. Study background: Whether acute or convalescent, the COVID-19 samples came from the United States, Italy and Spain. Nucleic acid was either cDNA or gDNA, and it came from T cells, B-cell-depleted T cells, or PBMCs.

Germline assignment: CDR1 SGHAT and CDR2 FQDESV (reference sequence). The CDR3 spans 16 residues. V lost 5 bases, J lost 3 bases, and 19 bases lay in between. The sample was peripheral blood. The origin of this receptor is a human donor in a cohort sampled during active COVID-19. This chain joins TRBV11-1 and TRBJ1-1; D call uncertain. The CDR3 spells CASSPVSPVPDTEAFF. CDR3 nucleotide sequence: TGTGCCAGCAGCCCCGTATCGCCGGTTCCGGACACTGAAGCTTTCTTT.